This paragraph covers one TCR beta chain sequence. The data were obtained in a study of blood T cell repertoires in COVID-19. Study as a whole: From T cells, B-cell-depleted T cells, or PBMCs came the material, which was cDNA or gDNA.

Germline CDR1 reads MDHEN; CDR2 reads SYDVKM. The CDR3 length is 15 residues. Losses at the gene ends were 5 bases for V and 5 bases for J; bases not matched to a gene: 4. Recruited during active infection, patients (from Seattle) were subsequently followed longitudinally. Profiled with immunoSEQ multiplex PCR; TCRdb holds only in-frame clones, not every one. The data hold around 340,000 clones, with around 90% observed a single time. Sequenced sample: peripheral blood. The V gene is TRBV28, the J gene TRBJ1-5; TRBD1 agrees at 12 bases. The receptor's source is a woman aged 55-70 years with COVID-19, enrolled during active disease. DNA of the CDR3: TGTGCCAGCAGTGGGACAGGGGGCGTTGATCAGCCCCAGCATTTT. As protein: CASSGTGGVDQPQHF. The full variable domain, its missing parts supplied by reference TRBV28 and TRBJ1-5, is DVKVTQSSRYLVKRTGEKVFLECVQDMDHENMFWYRQDPGLGLRLIYFSYDVKMKEKGDIPEGYSVSREKKERFSLILESASTNQTSMYLCASSGTGGVDQPQHFGDGTRLSIL.